These 30 T cell receptor beta chains were all obtained from the same sample, sequenced in a study of shared clonotypes between healthy human individuals. Assay used: immunoSEQ multiplex PCR; TCRdb lists only in-frame clones, some missing. The sample lists some 1.1 million clones, approximately 80% occurring once. Material for sequencing was memory CD4+ T cells from PBMCs. Subset noted: CD45RA-negative fraction. All receptors derive from a man aged 18 to 30 in good health. Some clones in this sample may be carry-over from other donors' samples.

Remarks on this clone: A far larger clone differs by one base, so this is likely a read error. The same CDR3 arises from other DNA sequences in this sample as well. The J gene is TRBJ1-2, the V gene TRBV28; D might be TRBD1 (5 bases). Germline loops: CDR1 MDHEN, CDR2 SYDVKM. The V gene lost 4 bases and the J gene lost 4 bases, with 10 bases spanning the gap. The CDR3 spans 13 residues. CDR3 nucleotide sequence: TGTGCCAGCAGTTGGGGGGGAATCTATGGCTACACCTTC. Translation gives CASSWGGIYGYTF.

This clone was counted a few times. This chain joins TRBV15 and TRBJ2-2; D ambiguous. V gave up 4 bases and J gave up 2 bases, with 2 bases separating them. CDR1 and CDR2 (germline): LNHNV, YYDKDF (reference sequence). The CDR3 loop spans 12 amino acids. This chain's CDR3 is CATSTNTGELFF. The CDR3 coding sequence is TGTGCCACCAGCACCAACACCGGGGAGCTGTTTTTT.

The chain recombines TRBV9 with TRBJ2-3; no clear D. Germline V gives CDR1 SGDLS, CDR2 YYNGEE. Deletions cut 1 base from V and 4 bases from J, with 19 bases between. The CDR3 length is 17 residues. The CDR3 sequence: CASSVRSGWEGADTQYF. CDR3 nucleotides: TGTGCCAGCAGCGTAAGGTCAGGATGGGAAGGCGCAGATACGCAGTATTTT.

This clone was counted a few times. This chain links TRBV7-7 with TRBJ2-2; D possibly uses TRBD1 or TRBD2 (6 bases each). Trimming left V 9 bases short and J 5 bases short, with 10 bases between. Looked up from germline, CDR1 is SSHAT and CDR2 is FNYEAQ (reference sequence). The CDR3 is made up of 12 amino acids. The CDR3 DNA sequence: TGTGCCAGTATAGGGGGGACCGGGGAGCTGTTTTTT. Translating gives CASIGGTGELFF.

As to this clone: The same CDR3 can be traced to other DNA sequences in this sample. The chain combines TRBV2 with TRBJ1-5, with TRBD1 matching 11 bases. The CDR3 contains 14 residues. J was trimmed by 7 bases and V by 4 bases; bases with no gene match: 3. Germline V gene data show CDR1 as SNHLY and CDR2 as FYNNEI. This CDR3 reads CASSGTGGFQPQHF. As DNA, the CDR3 is TGTGCCAGCAGTGGGACAGGGGGCTTCCAGCCCCAGCATTTT.

This sequence joins TRBV15 and TRBJ2-2, with TRBD1 matching over 9 bases. The V gene's germline CDR1 is LNHNV and CDR2 YYDKDF (reference sequence). There are 16 residues in the CDR3. Germline trimming cut 5 bases from V and 7 bases from J; bases unmatched to any gene: 11. CDR3 sequence (DNA): TGTGCCACCAGCCGGGACAGGGCCATCTTAGGCGGGGAGCTGTTTTTT. It codes for CATSRDRAILGGELFF.

V usage is TRBV15 and J usage is TRBJ2-5; 7 bases match TRBD1. TRBJ2-7 explains the end of the DNA better; the J call may be wrong. CDR3 length: 14 amino acids. CDR1 is LNHNV, CDR2 YYDKDF, per germline (reference sequence). Here the CDR3 reads CATSRGQGSYEQYF. The DNA for the CDR3 is TGTGCCACCAGCAGAGGACAGGGTAGTTACGAGCAGTACTTC.

The chain has TRBV5-6 and TRBJ2-7; D call uncertain. CDR1 is SGHDT and CDR2 is YYEEEE in the germline V gene. V was trimmed by 5 bases and J by 1 base, leaving 13 bases between them. The length of the CDR3 is 14 residues. The CDR3 region has the DNA TGTGCCAGCAGACCGGCCGGCCGGTCCTACGAGCAGTACTTC. Amino acid sequence: CASRPAGRSYEQYF.

The chain employs TRBV10-1 and TRBJ2-3, with D possibly matching TRBD2 (6 bases). This CDR3 has 13 amino acids. V was clipped by 6 bases and J by 4 bases, with 11 bases between them. Germline V gene sequence: CDR1 WNHNN, CDR2 SYGVQD (reference sequence). CDR3 in amino acids: CASRAGSSDTQYF. The CDR3 DNA is TGCGCCAGCAGGGCGGGATCTTCAGATACGCAGTATTTT.

The V gene is TRBV6-5, the J gene TRBJ2-1, with 8 bases identical to TRBD2. Per the germline V gene, CDR1 is MNHEY and CDR2 is SVGAGI. The CDR3 length is 14 residues. V was pared by 6 bases and J by 4 bases, with 5 bases of the junction left unmatched. CDR3 DNA: TGTGCCAGCAGGCGGGAGGCCTCATACAATGAGCAGTTCTTC. Translated: CASRREASYNEQFF.

The CDR3 DNA is TGCGCCAGCAGCTTAACAGCGGGGGCCTCCTACGAGCAGTACTTC. It is translated as CASSLTAGASYEQYF. The V and J genes are TRBV5-1 and TRBJ2-7, with 8 bases matching TRBD2. Per the germline V gene, CDR1 is SGHRS and CDR2 is YFSETQ. The CDR3 length is 15 residues. The J segment lost 0 bases and the V segment lost 2 bases, leaving 4 bases of the junction unmatched. Variable domain in full (rest from reference TRBV5-1 and TRBJ2-7): KAGVTQTPRYLIKTRGQQVTLSCSPISGHRSVSWYQQTPGQGLQFLFEYFSETQRNKGNFPGRFSGRQFSNSRSEMNVSTLELGDSALYLCASSLTAGASYEQYFGPGTRLTVT.

This chain joins TRBV2 and TRBJ1-4, with D perhaps TRBD1 (6 bases). This CDR3 is 14 amino acids long. V lost 7 bases and J lost 7, with 16 bases in between. Germline CDR1 SNHLY, CDR2 FYNNEI. CDR3 bases: TGTGCCAGCAACAGGGAAGGTGACAGTGAAAAACTGTTTTTT. This encodes CASNREGDSEKLFF.

The CDR3 reads CASSVGLAGGLEQYF. The DNA of the CDR3 is TGTGCCAGCAGCGTAGGGCTAGCGGGAGGGCTCGAGCAGTACTTC. V gene TRBV9 combines with J gene TRBJ2-7; TRBD2 matches 12 bases. Germline CDR1 reads SGDLS; CDR2 reads YYNGEE. V shed 0 bases, J shed 6 bases, and the junction held 4 bases outside the gene matches. The CDR3 has 15 residues.

This sequence joins TRBV5-4 and TRBJ2-7; D is perhaps TRBD1 or TRBD2 (5 bases each). The V gene's germline CDR1 is SGHNT and CDR2 YYREEE (reference sequence). This CDR3 contains 10 residues. Trimming stripped 3 bases from V and 9 bases from J, with 7 bases between. CDR3 DNA: TGTGCCAGCAGCTGGGACGTGCAGTACTTC. Translated, it gives CASSWDVQYF.

There are many counts of this clone. The rearrangement links TRBV4-3 to TRBJ1-2; D remains unclear. Germline values: CDR1 LGHNA, CDR2 YSLEER. CDR3 length: 15 residues. V was shortened by 2 bases and J by 5 bases, with 15 bases between the two germline ends. In DNA, the CDR3 is TGCGCCAGCAGCCAACAGTTTGGAGGGATATATGGCTACACCTTC. Translated: CASSQQFGGIYGYTF.

The V and J genes are TRBV19 and TRBJ1-1; TRBD1 matches 10 bases. Germline values: CDR1 LNHDA, CDR2 SQIVND (reference sequence). This CDR3 is built from 14 residues. J was trimmed by 10 bases and V by 0 bases; bases with no gene match: 5. The CDR3 protein is CASSIDPDRGPAFF. The CDR3 DNA reads TGTGCCAGTAGTATAGATCCTGACAGGGGGCCAGCTTTCTTT.

The chain recombines TRBV11-2 with TRBJ1-1, with a possible D match to TRBD1 (5 bases). Germline V gives CDR1 SGHAT, CDR2 FQNNGV. Trimming took 5 bases from V and 4 from J, leaving 11 bases between them. The CDR3 spans 13 residues. CDR3 loop: CASSVWDGTEAFF. The DNA for the CDR3 is TGTGCCAGCAGCGTTTGGGACGGCACTGAAGCTTTCTTT.

The chain combines TRBV4-1 with TRBJ2-2, with D possibly matching TRBD2 (6 bases). In germline, CDR1 is MGHRA, CDR2 YSYEKL. This CDR3 is built from 18 residues. The ends were cut back, 1 base at V and 3 bases at J, with 18 bases in the middle. CDR3 coding DNA: TGCGCCAGCAGCCAAGTGGGAGGCAGGGTGAGGCACACCGGGGAGCTGTTTTTT. It yields the protein CASSQVGGRVRHTGELFF.

CDR3 sequence (DNA): TGTGCCAGCAGCCAAGATCTTGGGGACGGCTCCTCCTACGAGCAGTACTTC. It specifies CASSQDLGDGSSYEQYF. This chain joins TRBV4-2 and TRBJ2-7; D tentatively fits TRBD1 or TRBD2 (5 bases each). From germline, CDR1 is LGHNA and CDR2 YNFKEQ. CDR3 length: 17 amino acids. The V gene lost 0 bases and the J gene lost 0 bases, with 15 bases spanning the gap.

V is TRBV18 and J is TRBJ1-5; 9 bases map to TRBD1. CDR3 length: 16 residues. The V gene's germline CDR1 is KGHSH and CDR2 LQKENI. Trimming took 1 base from V and 7 from J; bases not matched to a gene: 8. The CDR3 nucleotides read TGTGCCAGCTCACCACTGGGACAGGGCGGGCAGCAGCCCCAGCATTTT. Encoded protein: CASSPLGQGGQQPQHF. Full variable domain (outside the CDR3, taken from reference TRBV18 and TRBJ1-5): NAGVMQNPRHLVRRRGQEARLRCSPMKGHSHVYWYRQLPEEGLKFMVYLQKENIIDESGMPKERFSAEFPKEGPSILRIQQVVRGDSAAYFCASSPLGQGGQQPQHFGDGTRLSIL.

J is TRBJ2-5 and V is TRBV5-1; D not resolved. V lost 4 bases to trimming and J lost 4 bases, with 11 bases between them. This CDR3 is 13 amino acids long. From germline, CDR1 is SGHRS and CDR2 YFSETQ. The CDR3 DNA reads as TGCGCCAGCAGCCCCATTGTGGGAGAGACCCAGTACTTC. This encodes CASSPIVGETQYF.

Turning to this clone: Different DNA sequences within this sample yield the same CDR3. This chain uses TRBV5-4 with TRBJ2-1; TRBD2 aligns across 8 bases. Germline V gene lookup returns CDR1 SGHNT and CDR2 YYREEE (reference sequence). The CDR3 length is 15 residues. V was pared by 4 bases and J by 0 bases, with 3 bases of the junction left unmatched. DNA for the CDR3: TGTGCCAGCAGCCTCACTAGCGGCTCCTACAATGAGCAGTTCTTC. It is translated as CASSLTSGSYNEQFF.

This clone is a singleton in its sample. The chain recombines TRBV4-2 with TRBJ1-1; TRBD1 matches at 10 bases. This CDR3 spans 15 amino acids. V shed 4 bases, J shed 5 bases, and the junction held 7 bases outside the gene matches. Looked up from germline, CDR1 is LGHNA and CDR2 is YNFKEQ. The CDR3 region has the DNA TGTGCCAGCAGCCCCGCCGGGACAGGGGCGACTGAAGCTTTCTTT. Protein sequence: CASSPAGTGATEAFF.

The rearrangement joins TRBV2 to TRBJ2-5; possibly TRBD2 for D (6 bases). V lost 8 bases to trimming and J lost 5 bases, with 12 bases between them. The length of the CDR3 is 12 residues. Per the germline V gene, CDR1 is SNHLY and CDR2 is FYNNEI. The CDR3 coding sequence is TGTGCCAGCGACCGGGAGAAGGAGACCCAGTACTTC. Its protein product is CASDREKETQYF.

This chain links TRBV19 with TRBJ1-1, with 7 positions matching TRBD1. CDR1 LNHDA and CDR2 SQIVND come from the germline V gene (reference sequence). The CDR3 loop spans 16 amino acids. V lost 3 bases, J lost 1 base, and 8 bases stayed unmatched. CDR3 protein: CASSIFPGQRNTEAFF. CDR3 DNA: TGTGCCAGTAGTATCTTCCCGGGACAGAGGAACACTGAAGCTTTCTTT.

This clone is a singleton in its sample. The chain couples TRBV2 to TRBJ1-5; 7 nucleotides align to TRBD1. Germline trimming cut 0 bases from V and 6 bases from J; bases unmatched to any gene: 8. The CDR3 contains 16 residues. Germline CDR1 reads SNHLY; CDR2 reads FYNNEI. The CDR3 sequence is CASSEAQTGDGQPQHF. The CDR3 DNA follows: TGTGCCAGCAGTGAAGCCCAAACAGGGGACGGTCAGCCCCAGCATTTT.

This chain links TRBV29-1 with TRBJ2-3; D ambiguous. The CDR3 is 17 amino acids. Trimming cost V 3 bases and J 2 bases, with 21 bases left between them. Germline CDR1 SQVTM, CDR2 ANQGSEA. CDR3 region: CSVDGALQGWDTDTQYF. CDR3 in DNA: TGCAGCGTTGATGGCGCGTTACAAGGATGGGACACAGATACGCAGTATTTT.

This clone was seen a few times. This chain links TRBV7-2 with TRBJ2-5, with D perhaps TRBD1 or TRBD2 (5 bases each). The germline CDR1 and CDR2 sequences are SGHTA and FQGNSA. CDR3 size: 15 residues. Trimming removed 0 bases at V and 3 bases at J, with 11 bases between. The CDR3 nucleotides are TGTGCCAGCAGCTTAGCCCCGGGGCTAGAAGAGACCCAGTACTTC. Its translation is CASSLAPGLEETQYF. Full variable domain (remainder filled in from reference TRBV7-2 and TRBJ2-5): GAGVSQSPSNKVTEKGKDVELRCDPISGHTALYWYRQSLGQGLEFLIYFQGNSAPDKSGLPSDRFSAERTGGSVSTLTIQRTQQEDSAVYLCASSLAPGLEETQYFGPGTRLLVL.

V is TRBV28 and J is TRBJ2-7; D might be TRBD2 (5 bases). The germline V gene has CDR1 MDHEN and CDR2 SYDVKM. Trimming removed 2 bases at V and 3 bases at J, with 14 bases between. The CDR3 totals 15 residues. The CDR3 sequence is CASSLGGYPLYEQYF. CDR3 DNA: TGTGCCAGCAGTTTAGGAGGCTACCCCCTCTACGAGCAGTACTTC. Variable domain in full (rest from reference TRBV28 and TRBJ2-7): DVKVTQSSRYLVKRTGEKVFLECVQDMDHENMFWYRQDPGLGLRLIYFSYDVKMKEKGDIPEGYSVSREKKERFSLILESASTNQTSMYLCASSLGGYPLYEQYFGPGTRLTVT.

The sample holds many counts of this clone. Other nucleotide sequences in the sample specify the same CDR3. The chain recombines TRBV10-3 with TRBJ2-7; 10 bases are a match to TRBD1. CDR3 length: 14 residues. Germline V CDR1 and CDR2: ENHRY, SYGVKD. V was clipped by 8 bases and J by 6 bases; unmatched bases: 10. The CDR3 is CAIRVGQGFGEQYF. The CDR3 bases are TGTGCCATCCGGGTGGGACAGGGGTTTGGCGAGCAGTACTTC.